Each of the 24 T cell receptor beta chains below was sequenced from the same sample in a study of identical twins. A single record per CDR3 protein comes from TCRdb applying MiXCR to the 5' RACE reads. The sample records just over 500,000 distinct CDR3 sequences, 20% to 25% being singletons. The sample was also reused in another study, on T cells expressing NK-cell markers.

Sequencing was carried out using CD4+ T cells sorted from blood. These receptors came from a woman in her late teens or twenties in good health.

In this sample, this clonotype turned up many times. The rearrangement links TRBV10-3 to TRBJ1-1; D perhaps matches TRBD1 (6 bases). The V gene's germline CDR1 is ENHRY and CDR2 SYGVKD. V lost 0 bases, J lost 6 bases, and 11 bases lay in between. The CDR3 totals 14 residues. The CDR3 DNA reads TGTGCCATCAGTGAGTCGGCCCAGGGGTCTGAAGCTTTCTTT. This gives the protein CAISESAQGSEAFF.

The table lists this clonotype with a few counts. The chain combines TRBV2 with TRBJ1-4, with 8 bases matching TRBD1. The CDR3 runs to 15 residues. Germline V gives CDR1 SNHLY, CDR2 FYNNEI. The J segment lost 5 bases and the V segment lost 8 bases, leaving 10 bases of the junction unmatched. The CDR3 DNA is TGTGCCAGCCGTTACCACGGGACAGGCAATGAAAAACTGTTTTTT. This translates into CASRYHGTGNEKLFF.

This clonotype was seen only a few times. The V call is TRBV20-1, the J call TRBJ2-1; D might be TRBD2 (5 bases). This CDR3 is 16 amino acids long. Germline lookup yields CDR1 DFQATT and CDR2 SNEGSKA (reference sequence). The V and J ends lost 0 bases and 0 bases respectively, with 12 bases between them. DNA of the CDR3: TGCAGTGCTAGAGATCCCCAGCGGAGCTCCTACAATGAGCAGTTCTTC. Translated: CSARDPQRSSYNEQFF.

This chain links TRBV11-3 with TRBJ2-5; 7 bases are shared with TRBD1. Germline CDR1 reads SGHNT; CDR2 reads YENEEA. V lost 1 base, J lost 1 base, and 3 bases stayed unmatched. This CDR3 has 15 amino acids. The CDR3 here is CASSLGEGAQETQYF. DNA of the CDR3: TGTGCCAGCAGCTTAGGTGAGGGGGCCCAAGAGACCCAGTACTTC.

This clonotype was detected a few times. The rearrangement joins TRBV5-1 to TRBJ1-1; D possibly corresponds to TRBD1 (5 bases). The CDR3 runs to 16 residues. Per the germline V gene, CDR1 is SGHRS and CDR2 is YFSETQ. V lost 0 bases and J lost 0, with 12 bases in between. This CDR3 reads CASSLGATAMNTEAFF. CDR3 sequence (DNA): TGCGCCAGCAGCTTGGGGGCGACAGCCATGAACACTGAAGCTTTCTTT.

The chain uses TRBV9 and TRBJ2-5; 7 bases agree with TRBD1. The CDR3 sequence is 17 residues long. CDR1 and CDR2 (germline): SGDLS, YYNGEE. The junction had 12 bases not matched to a gene; V was cut back by 3 bases and J by 1 base. The CDR3 sequence: CASSAQQGQGPQETQYF. The CDR3 DNA reads TGTGCCAGCAGCGCGCAACAGGGGCAGGGGCCCCAAGAGACCCAGTACTTC.

This clonotype was detected only a few times. V usage is TRBV20-1 and J usage is TRBJ2-5, with TRBD2 as a possible D gene (5 bases). The V and J ends lost 3 bases and 3 bases respectively, with 8 bases between them. Germline V gives CDR1 DFQATT, CDR2 SNEGSKA (reference sequence). The CDR3 runs to 12 residues. The CDR3 reads CSASDYKETQYF. The CDR3 region has the DNA TGCAGTGCTAGTGACTACAAAGAGACCCAGTACTTC.

This clonotype came up a few times. The rearrangement joins TRBV6-1 to TRBJ2-7; 10 nucleotides line up with TRBD2. Germline V CDR1 and CDR2: MNHNS, SASEGT. Trimming took 5 bases from V and 7 from J; bases not matched to a gene: 5. The CDR3 loop spans 13 amino acids. The CDR3 here is CASSPSGGFEQYF. Written as DNA, the CDR3 is TGTGCCAGCAGTCCTAGCGGGGGATTTGAGCAGTACTTC.

This clonotype was picked up a small number of times. This chain links TRBV5-1 with TRBJ2-7, with unresolved D. This CDR3 is 14 amino acids long. V shed 4 bases and J shed 4 bases, with 15 bases lying between them. CDR1 and CDR2 from the germline V gene are SGHRS and YFSETQ. In DNA, the CDR3 is TGCGCCAGCAGCCCGACGACACCGGCTTACGAGCAGTACTTC. It is translated as CASSPTTPAYEQYF.

This clonotype was seen a handful of times. The chain links TRBV7-9 to TRBJ1-1; a possible D gene is TRBD1 (6 bases). Germline loops: CDR1 SEHNR, CDR2 FQNEAQ (reference sequence). The CDR3 totals 14 residues. The V end lost 5 bases, the J end lost 1 base, and 11 bases lay between the germline ends. The DNA of the CDR3 is TGTGCCAGCAGCCCTTGGACAGAGAACACTGAAGCTTTCTTT. Translated: CASSPWTENTEAFF.

V and J are TRBV11-2 and TRBJ2-6; D gene uncertain. Trimming took off 2 bases at V and 0 bases at J, with 11 bases between the two ends. The CDR3 is 17 amino acids. CDR1 SGHAT and CDR2 FQNNGV come from the germline V gene. The CDR3: CASSLFASSSGANVLTF. The DNA of the CDR3 is TGTGCCAGCAGCTTATTCGCCAGCAGCTCTGGGGCCAACGTCCTGACTTTC.

This clonotype has just a few counts. The V gene is TRBV27, the J gene TRBJ2-1, with D possibly called TRBD1 or TRBD2 (5 bases each). CDR1 and CDR2 from the germline V gene are MNHEY and SMNVEV (reference sequence). V dropped 7 bases and J dropped 6 bases, with 19 bases sitting between them. The length of the CDR3 is 15 residues. CDR3 sequence reads: CASNSVGAGVNEQFF. The CDR3 coding sequence is TGTGCCAGCAACTCAGTCGGGGCTGGTGTCAATGAGCAGTTCTTC.

In its sample, this clonotype was seen a few times. The rearrangement uses TRBV20-1 and TRBJ2-3; 7 nucleotides align to TRBD2. V dropped 6 bases and J dropped 2; count of bases not matched to a gene: 8. The CDR3 sequence is 14 residues long. Germline values: CDR1 DFQATT, CDR2 SNEGSKA (reference sequence). The CDR3 region has the DNA TGCAGTGCCCAGCGGGACCCGAACACAGATACGCAGTATTTT. Translation: CSAQRDPNTDTQYF.

The rearrangement links TRBV29-1 to TRBJ2-3; no firm D call. The CDR3 has 11 amino acids. The germline CDR1 and CDR2 sequences are SQVTM and ANQGSEA. The ends were cut back, 8 bases at V and 6 bases at J, with 12 bases in the middle. Written as DNA, the CDR3 is TGCAGCTTCCCCGCTGGGGATACGCAGTATTTT. It codes for CSFPAGDTQYF.

In its sample, this clonotype was seen a few times. The chain uses TRBV20-1 and TRBJ2-3; 8 positions agree with TRBD1. CDR3 length equals 14 residues. Germline loops: CDR1 DFQATT, CDR2 SNEGSKA (reference sequence). V shed 1 base and J 5 bases; nucleotides not matched to a gene: 5. CDR3 sequence (DNA): TGCAGTGCTAGAGGGCGACAGGGGCTAGATACGCAGTATTTT. Amino acids: CSARGRQGLDTQYF.

The V and J genes are TRBV20-1 and TRBJ2-5; perhaps TRBD1 as D (5 bases). The germline V gene encodes CDR1 DFQATT and CDR2 SNEGSKA (reference sequence). CDR3 length: 13 residues. Trimming took 3 bases from V and 3 from J, leaving 11 bases between them. The CDR3, as DNA: TGCAGTGCTAGTTCGACAGCAAAAGAGACCCAGTACTTC. Protein: CSASSTAKETQYF.

This clonotype was found many times. The chain carries TRBV4-3 and TRBJ1-4, with D hard to call. Germline CDR1 and CDR2: LGHNA and YSLEER. V lost 1 base, J lost 5 bases, and 11 bases lay in between. The CDR3 totals 15 residues. The CDR3 DNA reads TGCGCCAGCAGCCAAGCGGTAACAAACAATGAAAAACTGTTTTTT. It encodes CASSQAVTNNEKLFF.

This clonotype was detected many times. The chain has TRBV29-1 and TRBJ1-1; D unresolved. The CDR3 runs 14 residues. V dropped 1 base and J dropped 1 base, with 10 bases sitting between them. Germline CDR1 and CDR2: SQVTM and ANQGSEA. The CDR3 coding sequence is TGCAGCGTTGAAGGCAGCACAAGGAACACTGAAGCTTTCTTT. Amino acid sequence: CSVEGSTRNTEAFF. Full variable domain (rest looked up from reference TRBV29-1 and TRBJ1-1): SAVISQKPSRDICQRGTSLTIQCQVDSQVTMMFWYRQQPGQSLTLIATANQGSEATYESGFVIDKFPISRPNLTFSTLTVSNMSPEDSSIYLCSVEGSTRNTEAFFGQGTRLTVV.

This clonotype was detected ten times or more. The J gene is TRBJ2-1, the V gene TRBV12-3 or TRBV12-4; 7 positions match TRBD2. The CDR3 is made up of 14 amino acids. V gave up 5 bases and J gave up 5 bases; unmatched junction bases: 6. Here the CDR3 DNA reads TGTGCCAGCAGTGGTTATCGGGGGGACAATGAGCAGTTCTTC. It specifies CASSGYRGDNEQFF.

This clonotype has more than one count but fewer than ten. This sequence joins TRBV7-2 and TRBJ2-5, with D possibly matching TRBD1 (6 bases). CDR3 length: 14 residues. In germline, CDR1 is SGHTA, CDR2 FQGNSA. V shed 5 bases and J shed 5 bases, with 15 bases lying between them. The CDR3 nucleotides are TGTGCCAGCAGCACTCGGACAGTGGGGGAGACCCAGTACTTC. Translation: CASSTRTVGETQYF. The full variable domain, in which reference TRBV7-2 and TRBJ2-5 provide the parts outside the CDR3, is GAGVSQSPSNKVTEKGKDVELRCDPISGHTALYWYRQSLGQGLEFLIYFQGNSAPDKSGLPSDRFSAERTGGSVSTLTIQRTQQEDSAVYLCASSTRTVGETQYFGPGTRLLVL.

The V gene is TRBV10-1, the J gene TRBJ2-3; D is perhaps TRBD1 (5 bases). Trimming took 3 bases from V and 5 from J, leaving 12 bases between them. The CDR3 totals 14 residues. Germline V gives CDR1 WNHNN, CDR2 SYGVQD (reference sequence). The CDR3 DNA follows: TGCGCCAGCAGTGATAGGGGATCGAAAGATACGCAGTATTTT. Translating it yields CASSDRGSKDTQYF.

The sample holds a few counts of this clonotype. This chain connects TRBV7-2 to TRBJ1-5; D is possibly TRBD1 (5 bases). This CDR3 is 15 amino acids long. Trimming took 1 base from V and 6 from J, leaving 13 bases between them. CDR1 SGHTA and CDR2 FQGNSA come from the germline V gene. The CDR3 reads CASSLGPGRCQPQHF. As DNA, the CDR3 is TGTGCCAGCAGCTTAGGTCCAGGGAGATGTCAGCCCCAGCATTTT.

This clonotype was seen more than once but under ten times. The chain combines TRBV4-3 with TRBJ2-3, with D perhaps TRBD1 or TRBD2 (5 bases each). Germline-derived CDR1 and CDR2 are LGHNA and YSLEER. The V end lost 1 base, the J end lost 4 bases, and 15 bases lay between the germline ends. The CDR3 is made up of 16 amino acids. The CDR3 DNA sequence: TGCGCCAGCAGCCAAGCCTACGGGGACGAAGCAGATACGCAGTATTTT. It translates to CASSQAYGDEADTQYF.

This sequence joins TRBV20-1 and TRBJ2-7; TRBD1 aligns across 7 bases. Germline lookup yields CDR1 DFQATT and CDR2 SNEGSKA (reference sequence). This CDR3 spans 13 amino acids. V shed 6 bases and J 3 bases; nucleotides not matched to a gene: 8. CDR3 protein: CSATQGRNYEQYF. Written as DNA, the CDR3 is TGCAGTGCGACACAGGGGAGAAACTACGAGCAGTACTTC.